The rows below give T cell receptor beta chains drawn from one sample of a study of T-cell reconstitution after alpha-beta-depleted transplantation in children. TCRdb passed the PCR reads through MiXCR, listing each CDR3 protein once. The table lists roughly 500,000 distinct CDR3 sequences, approximately 32% of them singletons. The specimen comprised PBMCs from the stem cell graft donor, sampled from the stem cell graft. The source of these receptors is a human donor who donated a stem cell graft to a child with aplastic anemia. Both conserved end residues are part of each CDR3. Fields, in order: V gene, clone size, D gene, J gene, CDR3 protein, CDR3 DNA. The D gene is left open where the match is weak. Only some rows state a clone size, as once, few, many or a class for expanded clones.

>TRBV7-7|few|TRBD1|TRBJ2-3
CASSLGQGRTDTQYF
TGTGCCAGCAGCCTCGGACAGGGCCGCACAGATACGCAGTATTTT
>TRBV18|NA|NA|TRBJ2-5
CASSLRTAQETQYF
TGTGCCAGCTCACTTCGGACAGCACAAGAGACCCAGTACTTC
>TRBV20-1|NA|TRBD1|TRBJ1-6
CSARDHETGNSPLHF
TGCAGTGCTAGAGATCACGAGACAGGGAATTCACCCCTCCACTTT
>TRBV6-5|NA|TRBD2|TRBJ2-1
CASSYYRLALEQFF
TGTGCCAGCAGTTACTACCGACTAGCGCTCGAGCAGTTCTTC
>TRBV7-2|NA|NA|TRBJ2-5
CASSLYRQETQYF
TGTGCCAGCAGCTTATACAGGCAAGAGACCCAGTACTTC
>TRBV18|few|NA|TRBJ2-5
CASSPTSGEETQYF
TGTGCCAGCTCACCGACATCAGGGGAAGAGACCCAGTACTTC
>TRBV18|once|NA|TRBJ2-5
CASSPIKETQYF
TGTGCCAGCTCACCAATTAAAGAGACCCAGTACTTC
>TRBV6-5|NA|NA|TRBJ2-7
CASSYTSFRGSYEQYF
TGTGCCAGCAGTTACACTAGCTTCAGGGGGTCCTACGAGCAGTACTTC
>TRBV5-4|few|NA|TRBJ2-1
CASSLQGRTYNEQFF
TGTGCCAGCAGCTTGCAGGGCAGAACCTACAATGAGCAGTTCTTC
>TRBV4-2|NA|TRBD2|TRBJ2-7
CASSQDLGGSSYEQYF
TGTGCCAGCAGCCAAGATCTGGGCGGGAGTTCCTACGAGCAGTACTTC
>TRBV5-1|many|NA|TRBJ2-7
CASSLDPLRSKWYEQYF
TGCGCCAGCAGCTTGGATCCCCTCCGGAGTAAGTGGTACGAGCAGTACTTC
>TRBV29-1|NA|TRBD1|TRBJ1-5
CSVGTGLNNQPQHF
TGCAGCGTCGGGACAGGGTTAAACAATCAGCCCCAGCATTTT
>TRBV9|NA|NA|TRBJ2-7
CASSTLDRAYEQYF
TGTGCCAGCAGCACACTAGACAGAGCCTACGAGCAGTACTTC
>TRBV28|NA|NA|TRBJ1-6
CASSLILGNSPLHF
TGTGCCAGCAGTTTGATACTGGGCAATTCACCCCTCCACTTT
>TRBV9|few|TRBD1|TRBJ1-4
CASSEGQVNEKLFF
TGTGCCAGCAGCGAAGGACAGGTAAACGAAAAACTGTTTTTT
>TRBV10-3|few|NA|TRBJ2-2
CAISGSRDGELFF
TGTGCCATCAGTGGGTCTAGGGACGGGGAGCTGTTTTTT
>TRBV4-3|NA|NA|TRBJ2-7
CASSQAFRGEQYF
TGCGCCAGCAGCCAAGCCTTTAGGGGCGAGCAGTACTTC
>TRBV7-2|NA|NA|TRBJ1-3
CASSPTWTTGNTIYF
TGTGCCAGCAGTCCGACCTGGACAACTGGAAACACCATATATTTT
>TRBV7-2|few|NA|TRBJ1-6
CASSLRGGPLHF
TGTGCCAGCAGCTTGAGAGGAGGTCCCCTCCACTTT
>TRBV20-1|NA|TRBD2|TRBJ2-2
CSAPHSGREQTGELFF
TGCAGTGCTCCCCATAGCGGGAGGGAACAAACCGGGGAGCTGTTTTTT
>TRBV28|few|TRBD1|TRBJ1-2
CASSSIPGQGGYGYTF
TGTGCCAGCAGTTCTATTCCGGGACAGGGTGGCTATGGCTACACCTTC
>TRBV4-3|NA|NA|TRBJ2-3
CASARGGTQPDTQYF
TGCGCCAGTGCGCGCGGCGGGACCCAACCAGATACGCAGTATTTT
>TRBV6-1|few|NA|TRBJ2-4
CASSGQGMLLNIQYF
TGTGCCAGCAGTGGCCAGGGTATGCTTTTGAACATTCAGTACTTC
>TRBV5-5|NA|NA|TRBJ2-3
CASSFGSSADTQYF
TGTGCCAGCAGCTTTGGCTCGAGTGCAGATACGCAGTATTTT
>TRBV20-1|NA|TRBD2|TRBJ2-1
CSASMREGHNEQFF
TGCAGTGCTAGTATGAGGGAGGGCCACAATGAGCAGTTCTTC
>TRBV5-4|NA|NA|TRBJ2-5
CASSLPGSMGQETQYF
TGTGCCAGCAGCTTGCCTGGGTCCATGGGCCAAGAGACCCAGTACTTC
>TRBV7-3|few|TRBD2|TRBJ2-3
CASSLFGGSSDTQYF
TGTGCCAGCAGCTTGTTTGGCGGGAGTTCAGATACGCAGTATTTT
>TRBV9|NA|NA|TRBJ2-5
CASSGPVGHFNQETQYF
TGTGCCAGCAGCGGCCCCGTCGGCCACTTCAACCAAGAGACCCAGTACTTC
>TRBV10-3|few|TRBD1|TRBJ1-2
CATGDRVLYGYTF
TGTGCCACGGGGGACAGGGTCCTCTATGGCTACACCTTC
>TRBV7-2|many|NA|TRBJ2-5
CASSLGSGLLYF
TGTGCCAGCAGCTTAGGGTCGGGACTTCTCTACTTC
>TRBV29-1|NA|NA|TRBJ2-5
CSVATRGGETQYF
TGCAGCGTTGCTACCAGGGGCGGAGAGACCCAGTACTTC
>TRBV7-3|NA|NA|TRBJ2-2
CASSLTEWGDTSNGELFF
TGTGCCAGCAGCTTAACGGAGTGGGGGGATACCTCGAACGGGGAGCTGTTTTTT
>TRBV29-1|once|NA|TRBJ1-1
CSIPAGGRAFF
TGCAGCATTCCGGCGGGGGGCCGGGCTTTCTTT